This T cell receptor (beta chain) is from a study of technical replicates of blood from several donors. Libraries were prepared by immunoSEQ multiplex PCR; TCRdb keeps only in-frame clonotypes and omits some of them. The sample has around 80,000 clones, roughly 98% seen once; the top ten hold approximately 0.15%. Germline values: CDR1 SGHVS, CDR2 FQNEAQ. The V and J ends lost 4 bases and 2 bases respectively, with 9 bases between them. This CDR3 comprises 14 residues. The V call is TRBV7-8, the J call TRBJ1-5; no clear D gene. The sample taken for sequencing was T cells isolated from PBMCs. This clonotype was sampled from a human donor in good health. This chain's CDR3 is CASSWRGGNQPQHF. The DNA of the CDR3 is TGTGCCAGCAGCTGGCGGGGTGGCAATCAGCCCCAGCATTTT. The whole variable domain, filled in from reference TRBV7-8 and TRBJ1-5, reads GAGVSQSPRYKVAKRGQDVALRCDPISGHVSLFWYQQALGQGPEFLTYFQNEAQLDKSGLPSDRFFAERPEGSVSTLKIQRTQQEDSAVYLCASSWRGGNQPQHFGDGTRLSIL.